These 10 T cell receptor beta chains originate from one sample sequenced in a study of T cells after yellow fever vaccination. MiXCR, run by TCRdb on the 5' RACE reads, gives a single entry per CDR3 protein. The sample lists some 320,000 distinct CDR3 sequences, roughly 4.3% occurring once. The material was PBMCs, obtained 5 days after the yellow fever booster vaccination. The receptors here all came from a man younger than 35 who received the YFV17D yellow fever vaccine.

The chain carries TRBV12-3 or TRBV12-4 and TRBJ1-5; D not resolved. The CDR3 sequence is 12 residues long. Trimming cost V 9 bases and J 7 bases, with 13 bases left between them. The CDR3 bases are TGTGCCAGTACCTTGGGGAGCCAGCCCCAGCATTTT. Amino acid sequence: CASTLGSQPQHF.

This clonotype was counted ten times or more. The rearrangement joins TRBV5-1 to TRBJ2-3, with 11 bases aligning to TRBD2. The CDR3 contains 16 residues. J lost 2 bases, V lost 3 bases, and 5 bases had no gene match. Germline loops: CDR1 SGHRS, CDR2 YFSETQ. This CDR3 reads CASSSLAGGLTDTQYF. The CDR3 DNA follows: TGCGCCAGCAGCTCGCTAGCGGGGGGACTCACAGATACGCAGTATTTT.

There are a few counts of this clonotype. The V call is TRBV4-3, the J call TRBJ2-7; TRBD2 is a possible D gene (6 bases). From germline, CDR1 is LGHNA and CDR2 YSLEER. The V end was cut by 4 bases, the J end by 5 bases, with 15 bases between. The CDR3 spans 14 residues. CDR3 loop: CASSPRLGGDEQYF. CDR3 DNA: TGCGCCAGCAGCCCCAGACTAGGAGGGGACGAGCAGTACTTC.

This clonotype was counted a few times. The chain combines TRBV7-6 with TRBJ2-2; 10 nucleotides line up with TRBD2. The germline CDR1 and CDR2 sequences are SGHVS and FNYEAQ. The CDR3 length is 17 residues. V lost 1 base and J lost 8; bases outside the gene matches: 10. In DNA, the CDR3 is TGTGCCAGCAGCTTAGAGGCTAGCGGGGGCTCGAGTGGGGAGCTGTTTTTT. This codes for CASSLEASGGSSGELFF.

This clonotype was recorded at least ten times. The rearrangement joins TRBV3-1 to TRBJ1-1; tentatively, D is TRBD1 (6 bases). The V end was cut by 4 bases, the J end by 5 bases, with 11 bases between. The germline V gene has CDR1 LGHDT and CDR2 YNNKEL (reference sequence). CDR3 size: 13 residues. CDR3 in amino acids: CASSPRGVTEAFF. The DNA of the CDR3 is TGTGCCAGCAGCCCGAGGGGGGTGACTGAAGCTTTCTTT.

There are a few counts of this clonotype. This chain connects TRBV20-1 to TRBJ1-1; 9 bases fit TRBD1. The CDR3 runs to 16 residues. Losses at the gene ends were 0 bases for V and 3 bases for J; bases not matched to a gene: 8. Germline CDR1 and CDR2: DFQATT and SNEGSKA (reference sequence). In DNA form, the CDR3 reads TGCAGTGCTAGAGACGTAGTAGGACAGGGGTACACTGAAGCTTTCTTT. Translation: CSARDVVGQGYTEAFF.

The chain uses TRBV6-1 and TRBJ2-3; D gene unclear. V lost 7 bases and J lost 3, with 17 bases in between. The germline V gene encodes CDR1 MNHNS and CDR2 SASEGT. This CDR3 comprises 15 residues. The CDR3 is CASTSGGSGTDTQYF. In DNA, the CDR3 is TGTGCCAGCACCTCGGGCGGATCTGGGACAGATACGCAGTATTTT.

This clonotype was counted a few times. V usage is TRBV4-3 and J usage is TRBJ1-2; D is undetermined. The germline CDR1 and CDR2 sequences are LGHNA and YSLEER. V lost 1 base to trimming and J lost 2 bases, with 8 bases between them. CDR3 length equals 14 residues. The CDR3 sequence is CASSQVPVNYGYTF. The CDR3 region has the DNA TGCGCCAGCAGCCAAGTTCCAGTGAACTATGGCTACACCTTC.

There are many counts of this clonotype. This chain joins TRBV5-1 and TRBJ2-6; TRBD1 might be the D (5 bases). This CDR3 is built from 17 residues. CDR1 and CDR2 (germline): SGHRS, YFSETQ. Trimming pared 5 bases from V and 4 bases from J, leaving 19 bases between. For the CDR3, the DNA is TGCGCCAGCAGTTACCTCCAGTTAGGGGCCGGGGCCAACGTCCTGACTTTC. Its protein is CASSYLQLGAGANVLTF.

V is TRBV5-4 and J is TRBJ1-6; maybe TRBD1 (6 bases). Trimming cost V 1 base and J 7 bases, with 12 bases left between them. Germline V CDR1 and CDR2: SGHNT, YYREEE (reference sequence). The CDR3 is 15 residues long. The CDR3 reads CASSLNPGENSPLHF. In DNA form, the CDR3 reads TGTGCCAGCAGCTTGAATCCAGGGGAAAATTCACCCCTCCACTTT.